Here is one T cell receptor beta chain with its context. What it binds is not known. Using immunoSEQ multiplex PCR, the repertoire was profiled, and TCRdb retains in-frame clones only, with some absent. The sample records 140,000 to 150,000 clones, 88% being singletons. The data belong to a study of T cell responses to AZD1222 COVID-19 vaccine. Across the whole study: Timing groups of about 4 and about 12 weeks for second doses were pooled. Notes on the study in general: Spike-specific TCRs gained breadth and depth after people received two AZD1222 doses. Donors, mostly white British, included more females; clonal diversity was possibly underestimated.

V trimming: 4 bases; J trimming: 5 bases; junction bases outside the gene matches: 9. This CDR3 region has 15 residues. Germline CDR1 SGHTA, CDR2 FQGNSA. Sequencing was performed on peripheral blood, taken on day 0 of AZD1222 vaccination. This receptor was taken from an adult in good health. The J gene is TRBJ2-5, the V gene TRBV7-2, with 8 bases matching TRBD1. The CDR3 DNA is TGTGCCAGCAGCTCCGGACAGGGCTTTGAGGAGACCCAGTACTTC. This translates into CASSSGQGFEETQYF.